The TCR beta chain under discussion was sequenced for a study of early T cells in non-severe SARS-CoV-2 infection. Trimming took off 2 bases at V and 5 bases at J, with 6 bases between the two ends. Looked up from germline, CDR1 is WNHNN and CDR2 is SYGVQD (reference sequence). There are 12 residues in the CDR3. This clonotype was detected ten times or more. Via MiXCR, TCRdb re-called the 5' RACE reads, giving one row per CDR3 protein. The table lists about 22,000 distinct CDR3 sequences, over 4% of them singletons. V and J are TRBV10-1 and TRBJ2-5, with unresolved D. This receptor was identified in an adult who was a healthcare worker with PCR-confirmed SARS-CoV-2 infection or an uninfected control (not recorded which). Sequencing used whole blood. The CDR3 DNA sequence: TGCGCCAGCAGTGAGAGCCCGGAGACCCAGTACTTC. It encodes CASSESPETQYF.